The text below deals with one TCR beta chain. The sample originates from a study of blood T cell repertoires in COVID-19. Study in general: Both acute and convalescent COVID-19 samples were obtained from the United States, Italy and Spain.

Looked up from germline, CDR1 is SGDLS and CDR2 is YYNGEE. Germline trimming cut 4 bases from V and 4 bases from J; bases unmatched to any gene: 4. The CDR3 totals 14 residues. In the original workflow: Reference gene primers were amplified, and this amplification served to estimate nucleated cell counts. The assay was immunoSEQ multiplex PCR, and TCRdb's table has in-frame clones only and misses some. That table is the source of V, J and clone size, and D and trimming were worked out from the DNA. The repertoire includes hundreds of thousands of clones, 83% of them detected once, and about 2.7% sits in the top ten.

Sequenced: peripheral blood. The receptor was isolated from a woman aged 40 to 55 with active or convalescent COVID-19. The chain carries TRBV9 and TRBJ1-2, with 10 bases that match TRBD1. The CDR3: CASSPRTGGYGYTF. In DNA form, the CDR3 reads TGTGCCAGCAGCCCCCGGACAGGGGGCTATGGCTACACCTTC.